The subject of this entry is one T cell receptor beta chain. CDR1 is SQVTM, CDR2 ANQGSEA, per germline. The CDR3 has 13 amino acids. The source of the sample is a study of T cells expressing NK-cell markers. Each CDR3 protein gets one entry in TCRdb, which reprocessed the 5' RACE reads and gives no DNA. Its clone listing holds about 550,000 distinct CDR3 sequences. This TCR was recovered from a man between 18 and 35 years old in good health. The sample comprised blood T cells: a sorted CD56 or NKG2C T cell subset, CD4+ or CD8+ T cells, or bulk PBMC T cells (not recorded which). V gene TRBV29-1 combines with J gene TRBJ2-3. CDR3 residues: CSAAWERTDTQYF.